The T cell receptor beta chain described here comes from a study of shared clonotypes between healthy human individuals. Generated by immunoSEQ multiplex PCR, the TCRdb table keeps only in-frame clones and is missing some. This table has 850,000 to 1,100,000 clones, 70% to 80% appearing once. Germline V gene data show CDR1 as SNHLY and CDR2 as FYNNEI. Unmatched junction bases numbered 4, after V lost 4 bases and J lost 5 bases. The CDR3 has 13 residues. Material for sequencing was memory CD4+ T cells from PBMCs. Noted subset: CD45RA-negative fraction. This chain connects TRBV2 to TRBJ2-5; 7 nucleotides match TRBD2. The clonotype was recovered from a man younger than 35 in good health. Some clones in this sample may be carry-over from other donors' samples. This chain's CDR3 is CASSGAGPETQYF. DNA of the CDR3: TGTGCCAGCAGTGGAGCGGGACCGGAGACCCAGTACTTC.